This T cell receptor (beta chain) was recovered during a study of cytomegalovirus exposure and HLA in healthy donors. As for the study in general: HLA-typed donors contributed approximately 86 million unique TCRs, which were held in an early data release.

The PCR had 60 Vbeta and 13 Jbeta primers. Profiled with immunoSEQ multiplex PCR; TCRdb holds only in-frame clones, not every one. There are 150,000 to 200,000 clones in the sample; around 83% occur only once, and about 1.6% lies in the top ten. V shed 7 bases and J shed 3 bases, with 16 bases lying between them. The CDR3 has 14 amino acids. Germline assignment: CDR1 MDHEN and CDR2 SYDVKM. Overall study results and limits: Earlier analysis found most TCR beta V segments productive about 87% or about 30% of the time.

This clone was detected only once. The antigen remains undetermined. The TCR comes from a man between 45 and 60 years old in good health and CMV-seronegative. The chain joins TRBV28 to TRBJ2-7; D may be TRBD2 (5 bases). The specimen was PBMCs. CDR3 in amino acids: CASTPGLAFYEQYF. The DNA of the CDR3 is TGTGCCAGCACTCCAGGACTTGCCTTCTACGAGCAGTACTTC.